This T cell receptor (beta chain) was sequenced for a study of blood T cell repertoires in COVID-19. Study in general: The study drew acute and convalescent COVID-19 samples from the United States, Italy and Spain. Sources were T cells, B-cell-depleted T cells, or PBMCs; the material itself was cDNA or gDNA.

This clone was recorded once. Per the original methods: Amplification of reference gene primers provided the estimated nucleated cell counts. TCRdb's table, derived via immunoSEQ multiplex PCR, lists solely in-frame clones and lacks some. D and trimming come from the DNA, and the V and J calls and clone size come from that table. The table records about 170,000 clones, about 86% of them present only once. CDR3 length equals 16 residues. Germline V CDR1 and CDR2: MGHDK, SYGVNS. V shed 3 bases, J shed 5 bases, and the junction held 8 bases outside the gene matches. This rearrangement joins TRBV25-1 to TRBJ1-2; 11 bases match TRBD1. Sequencing used peripheral blood. The receptor was derived from a woman of 80 years or more in a cohort sampled during active or convalescent COVID-19. The CDR3 loop is CASSDPRTGGVYGYTF. Here the CDR3 DNA reads TGTGCCAGCAGTGACCCGAGGACAGGGGGCGTATATGGCTACACCTTC.